This T cell receptor (beta chain) was found in a study of Ad26.COV2.S vaccination and SARS-CoV-2 variants (dated by TCRdb to about 2021). In terms of the full investigation: Vaccine-arm donors were drawn from COV1001, a multicentre, randomized, double-blind, placebo-controlled phase I-IIa trial of Ad26.COV2.S in healthy adults. Blinding of investigators to trial group allocation was maintained during experiments and outcome assessment. A total of approximately 32 samples were included in the TCR-sequenced set, comprising roughly 19 Ad26.COV2.S vaccine recipients, 5 placebo recipients and 8 SARS-CoV-2 convalescent individuals. Ad26.COV2.S was given intramuscularly at 5x10^10 or 1x10^11 viral particles, as a single shot or as two shots 56 days apart. Trial participants were randomized into five groups of five: low-dose or high-dose Ad26.COV2.S given once or twice, or placebo on both occasions. The specificity and breadth of SARS-CoV-2-reactive T cell receptors after Ad26.COV2.S vaccination were assessed by TCRbeta repertoire sequencing.

The immunoSEQ Assay was used to sequence TCRbeta CDR3 regions. After extraction, genomic DNA underwent amplification by bias-controlled multiplex PCR, followed by high-throughput sequencing. As for the authors' bioinformatics: To quantify the absolute abundance of each unique TCRbeta CDR3 region, sequences were collapsed and filtered. T cell fraction was estimated by normalization of TCRbeta template counts to usable DNA, with usable DNA being measured through amplification of reference genes present in all nucleated cells. Repertoire TCRs were annotated as SARS-CoV-2-specific by exact matching of V gene, CDR3 amino acid sequence and J gene to a known reactive TCR set. The reference SARS-CoV-2 TCR set came from MIRA and was filtered for enrichment in COVID-19-positive ImmuneCODE repertoires, removing public or cross-reactive TCRs. Using the MIRA antigens, annotated TCRs were further analysed by specific ORF or by position within an ORF. Breadth was defined as the number of annotated unique rearrangements divided by the total number of unique productive rearrangements, and depth was defined as the summed frequency of the annotated unique rearrangements. Two-sided Wilcoxon rank-sum tests were applied when comparing TCR breadth between groups. TCRdb retrieved this table from immuneACCESS and kept in-frame rearrangements only. Not all clones are present; in checked studies, unresolved V genes account for under half, and no reason is known for the remainder. For V, J and clone size, that table is used; D and trimming come from the DNA. The sample table lists hundreds of thousands of clones, roughly 90% of them with a count of one. Around 1.4% of the sample lies in the top ten.

Overall study results and their limits: After vaccination, spike-specific CD8+ and CD4+ T cell responses were reported to show substantial breadth. It was noted by the authors that total T cell responses may have been underestimated by the TCR breadth and depth analyses. Spike-specific TCR breadth was higher in Ad26.COV2.S recipients than in placebo recipients (P = 0.0014). Vaccine and placebo recipients had similar non-spike TCR breadth, a finding consistent with the vaccine containing only spike. Comparing responses between vaccine doses or regimens was not something the study was powered to do.

On this clone: Its cognate antigen has yet to be identified. Qualities for individual bases were not recorded, and no much larger clone is one base off.

Spanning cysteine to phenylalanine, the CDR3 consists of 13 amino acids. The kept DNA is CDR3 alone, 39 bases in frame from the first base. The trim is 2 bases for V and 7 bases for J, with a gap of 10 bases between the germline ends. CDR1 is given as MNHEY and CDR2 as SVGAGI, both from the germline V gene. Read against the paper, the sample's treatment or condition label means: around 19 received Ad26.COV2.S at low or high dose, single or two shots; roughly five received placebo; per-sample allocation not given. For vaccine and placebo recipients, the sequenced repertoires came from samples collected on day 63 after the first injection. Between 29 July and 7 August 2020, Cohort 1b enrolled about 27 adults aged 18-55 years at one site in Boston, USA. Ad26.COV2.S consisted of a replication-incompetent adenovirus type 26 vector by which a prefusion-stabilized SARS-CoV-2 spike protein from the original Wuhan strain was expressed.

The sequence was collected from a person between 18 and 65 years old who received the Ad26.COV2.S COVID-19 vaccine or a placebo. Recombination connected TRBV6-5 to TRBJ2-3; no confident D gene assignment can be made. The input for sequencing was peripheral blood, taken in a trial of Ad26.COV2.S vaccine versus placebo. The CDR3 corresponds to CASSYPDPYTQYF. The nucleotide sequence is TGTGCCAGCAGTTACCCAGACCCTTATACGCAGTATTTT.